The 30 T cell receptor beta chains reported below all come from one sample, sequenced in a study of CD8 T cells in Susac syndrome. An input of about 0.45 to 1 ug of RNA was subjected to reverse transcription using random hexamers. TCRdb ran MiXCR on the immunoSEQ multiplex PCR reads and lists one entry per CDR3 protein. Of tens of thousands of distinct CDR3 sequences detected, around 94% appear once; the ten largest clones hold approximately 0.26%. The sequenced material came from CD8+ T cells from PBMCs. These TCRs come from a human donor in good health.

The gene calls are TRBV6-5 and TRBJ1-2; a possible D gene is TRBD1 (6 bases). The CDR3 is 16 amino acids. Germline V gene sequence: CDR1 MNHEY, CDR2 SVGAGI. Trimming shortened V by 0 bases and J by 0 bases, and 11 bases separated the two germline ends. This CDR3 is CASSYSSSGANYGYTF. In nucleotides, the CDR3 is TGTGCCAGCAGTTACTCGAGTTCAGGGGCTAACTATGGCTACACCTTC.

J is TRBJ1-1 and V is TRBV29-1; TRBD1 is a possible D gene (5 bases). Germline-derived CDR1 and CDR2 are SQVTM and ANQGSEA. CDR3 size: 13 residues. Trimming left V 7 bases short and J 0 bases short, with 12 bases between. The CDR3 DNA reads as TGCAGCGGAGGGACGACGGTGAACACTGAAGCTTTCTTT. This translates into CSGGTTVNTEAFF.

The table lists this clonotype with a count of one. The chain joins TRBV9 to TRBJ1-2; D is uncertain. Germline assignment: CDR1 SGDLS and CDR2 YYNGEE. The CDR3 extends over 13 amino acids. Between the trimmed V and J ends, which lost 3 bases and 4 bases, there was a span of 10 bases. DNA for the CDR3: TGTGCCAGCAGCGGCGGAATTCGCTATGGCTACACCTTC. This sequence encodes CASSGGIRYGYTF.

The chain couples TRBV4-3 to TRBJ2-7, with TRBD1 matching 7 bases. This CDR3 comprises 14 residues. Trimming at V came to 2 bases and at J to 3 bases, leaving 4 bases not matched to a gene. From germline, CDR1 is LGHNA and CDR2 YSLEER. CDR3: CASSQFGQDYEQYF. For the CDR3, the DNA is TGCGCCAGCAGCCAATTCGGACAGGACTACGAGCAGTACTTC.

The CDR3 sequence is CASSLGDTHYKRETQYF. The CDR3 DNA is TGCGCCAGCAGCTTGGGAGACACCCACTACAAAAGGGAGACCCAGTACTTC. V gene TRBV5-1 combines with J gene TRBJ2-5; D gene uncertain. V shed 0 bases and J shed 5 bases, with 20 bases lying between them. In germline, CDR1 is SGHRS, CDR2 YFSETQ. The CDR3 runs to 17 residues.

The chain combines TRBV20-1 with TRBJ2-7; 10 bases are shared with TRBD1. V was pared by 0 bases and J by 5 bases, with 4 bases of the junction left unmatched. The germline V gene encodes CDR1 DFQATT and CDR2 SNEGSKA (reference sequence). The CDR3 loop spans 14 amino acids. The DNA of the CDR3 is TGCAGTGCTAGAGATGACAGGGGGCTTGACGAGCAGTACTTC. As protein: CSARDDRGLDEQYF.

A single count supports this clonotype. The chain recombines TRBV7-2 with TRBJ1-5, with D unresolved. Trimming removed 4 bases from V and 5 bases from J, with 18 bases in between. CDR3 length: 16 residues. The germline V gene has CDR1 SGHTA and CDR2 FQGNSA. As DNA, the CDR3 is TGTGCCAGCAGCTCGGGCTCCGGCAGTTCCTATCAGCCCCAGCATTTT. It specifies CASSSGSGSSYQPQHF.

This chain connects TRBV20-1 to TRBJ2-1; TRBD2 agrees at 9 bases. CDR3 length: 14 amino acids. V gave up 6 bases and J gave up 4 bases; unmatched junction bases: 7. The germline gives CDR1 DFQATT, CDR2 SNEGSKA (reference sequence). The CDR3 region is CSAPTAGGYNEQFF. CDR3 DNA sequence: TGCAGTGCGCCAACAGCGGGAGGTTACAATGAGCAGTTCTTC.

This clonotype was counted only a few times. This sequence joins TRBV7-2 and TRBJ1-2; D is unclear. Germline assignment: CDR1 SGHTA and CDR2 FQGNSA. This CDR3 is 15 amino acids long. V was shortened by 5 bases and J by 3 bases, with 16 bases between the two germline ends. CDR3 residues: CASSGLVSGYYGYTF. CDR3 in DNA: TGTGCCAGCAGCGGGTTGGTCTCGGGATACTATGGCTACACCTTC. Complete variable domain (other parts from reference TRBV7-2 and TRBJ1-2): GAGVSQSPSNKVTEKGKDVELRCDPISGHTALYWYRQSLGQGLEFLIYFQGNSAPDKSGLPSDRFSAERTGGSVSTLTIQRTQQEDSAVYLCASSGLVSGYYGYTFGSGTRLTVV.

The V and J genes are TRBV7-2 and TRBJ1-1, with TRBD1 identical over 8 bases. V lost 5 bases to trimming and J lost 3 bases; unmatched junction nucleotides: 8. The CDR3 length is 15 residues. The germline V gene encodes CDR1 SGHTA and CDR2 FQGNSA. The CDR3, as DNA: TGTGCCAGCAGCCTGGACAGGGAGAGACACACTGAAGCTTTCTTT. As protein: CASSLDRERHTEAFF.

The CDR3 DNA is TGTGCCAGCAGCCCCCCGGACAGGGAAGACGAGCAGTACTTC. It translates to CASSPPDREDEQYF. This chain connects TRBV13 to TRBJ2-7; 8 bases map to TRBD1. There are 14 residues in the CDR3. The V segment lost 5 bases and the J segment 5 bases; nucleotides outside the gene matches: 8. Germline loops: CDR1 PRHDT, CDR2 FYEKMQ (reference sequence). Supplemented by reference TRBV13 and TRBJ2-7, the full variable domain reads AAGVIQSPRHLIKEKRETATLKCYPIPRHDTVYWYQQGPGQDPQFLISFYEKMQSDKGSIPDRFSAQQFSDYHSELNMSSLELGDSALYFCASSPPDREDEQYFGPGTRLTVT.

The chain is built from TRBV9 and TRBJ2-2; D is possibly TRBD1 or TRBD2 (5 bases each). The CDR3 extends over 15 amino acids. V was trimmed by 0 bases and J by 2 bases, leaving 8 bases between them. Germline CDR1 reads SGDLS; CDR2 reads YYNGEE. Written as DNA, the CDR3 is TGTGCCAGCAGCGTAGTCGGGGCTAACACCGGGGAGCTGTTTTTT. It is translated as CASSVVGANTGELFF. Filled out from reference TRBV9 and TRBJ2-2, the complete variable domain reads DSGVTQTPKHLITATGQRVTLRCSPRSGDLSVYWYQQSLDQGLQFLIQYYNGEERAKGNILERFSAQQFPDLHSELNLSSLELGDSALYFCASSVVGANTGELFFGEGSRLTVL.

This clonotype was seen just once. The J gene is TRBJ2-7, the V gene TRBV11-2, with a weak D call TRBD1 (6 bases). CDR3 length: 16 residues. With 0 bases removed from V and 5 bases from J, the gap between germline ends came to 17 bases. Germline lookup yields CDR1 SGHAT and CDR2 FQNNGV. Here the CDR3 reads CASSLDLLNRAHEQYV. The CDR3 coding sequence is TGTGCCAGCAGCTTAGACCTACTAAACAGGGCCCACGAGCAGTACGTC.

The CDR3 sequence is CASRTGFEAFF. CDR3 bases: TGTGCCAGCCGGACAGGGTTTGAAGCTTTCTTT. The chain uses TRBV6-1 and TRBJ1-1, with 8 bases identical to TRBD1. Germline V gene sequence: CDR1 MNHNS, CDR2 SASEGT. V trimming: 8 bases; J trimming: 7 bases; junction bases outside the gene matches: 3. The CDR3 has 11 amino acids.

This chain joins TRBV6-8 and TRBJ2-5; TRBD1 matches 7 bases. V trimming: 7 bases; J trimming: 4 bases; junction bases outside the gene matches: 9. Germline lookup yields CDR1 MNHGY and CDR2 SAAAGT. The CDR3 extends over 14 amino acids. The CDR3 here is CASNKGDRVETQYF. The CDR3 coding sequence is TGTGCCAGCAACAAGGGTGACAGGGTAGAGACCCAGTACTTC.

The V gene is TRBV28, the J gene TRBJ2-5; 7 nucleotides line up with TRBD1. The CDR3 loop spans 18 amino acids. CDR1 and CDR2 (germline): MDHEN, SYDVKM. The junction had 13 bases not matched to a gene; V was cut back by 3 bases and J by 0 bases. CDR3 nucleotide sequence: TGTGCCAGCAGTTTTCTTTCCCCAGTAGGGACAGACCAAGAGACCCAGTACTTC. Translating it yields CASSFLSPVGTDQETQYF.

The chain has TRBV9 and TRBJ1-6, with 10 bases lining up with TRBD1. Germline assignment: CDR1 SGDLS and CDR2 YYNGEE. CDR3 length: 18 residues. V was clipped by 0 bases and J by 2 bases; unmatched bases: 5. The DNA for the CDR3 is TGTGCCAGCAGCGTAGAGGGACAGGGGACTACCTATAATTCACCCCTCCACTTT. Residues: CASSVEGQGTTYNSPLHF.

The chain combines TRBV12-3 or TRBV12-4 with TRBJ2-7; D is ambiguous. V lost 0 bases and J lost 6, with 9 bases in between. The CDR3 runs to 13 residues. CDR3 amino acids: CASSLASPGEQYF. For the CDR3, the DNA is TGTGCCAGCAGTTTAGCCAGCCCTGGCGAGCAGTACTTC.

The chain has TRBV20-1 and TRBJ2-1; 8 positions match TRBD1. Trimming took 0 bases from V and 6 from J; bases not matched to a gene: 10. Germline V CDR1 and CDR2: DFQATT, SNEGSKA (reference sequence). CDR3 length: 16 amino acids. CDR3 in amino acids: CSARDTLQGAANEQFF. Written as DNA, the CDR3 is TGCAGTGCTAGAGATACGCTTCAGGGGGCCGCCAATGAGCAGTTCTTC.

The chain recombines TRBV29-1 with TRBJ1-2; D perhaps matches TRBD1 (6 bases). The germline V gene has CDR1 SQVTM and CDR2 ANQGSEA. Trimming pared 1 base from V and 1 base from J, leaving 19 bases between. The CDR3 covers 17 residues. CDR3 nucleotide sequence: TGCAGCGTTGAAGCCATCAACAGGGTCCGCAGTAACTATGGCTACACCTTC. Translation: CSVEAINRVRSNYGYTF.

The V and J genes are TRBV9 and TRBJ1-1; tentative D call: TRBD1 (5 bases). The germline CDR1 and CDR2 sequences are SGDLS and YYNGEE. The V and J ends lost 2 bases and 5 bases respectively, with 13 bases between them. This CDR3 is 14 amino acids long. The CDR3 spells CASSVQGPATEAFF. DNA of the CDR3: TGTGCCAGCAGCGTCCAGGGACCTGCAACTGAAGCTTTCTTT.

This chain joins TRBV4-1 and TRBJ1-1; D unclear. The CDR3 totals 14 residues. Germline values: CDR1 MGHRA, CDR2 YSYEKL. Trimming removed 2 bases at V and 1 base at J, with 8 bases between. The chain's CDR3 is CASSQLGQNTEAFF. The CDR3 bases are TGCGCCAGCAGCCAACTAGGCCAGAACACTGAAGCTTTCTTT.

This clonotype occurred a few times. This rearrangement joins TRBV3-1 to TRBJ1-1; D is unresolved. Germline-derived CDR1 and CDR2 are LGHDT and YNNKEL (reference sequence). The V gene lost 1 base and the J gene lost 1 base, with 7 bases spanning the gap. This CDR3 has 14 amino acids. The CDR3 bases are TGTGCCAGCAGCCAAGGAGGCAGGAACACTGAAGCTTTCTTT. Protein sequence: CASSQGGRNTEAFF.

The rearrangement links TRBV5-4 to TRBJ1-1; tentative D call: TRBD1 (6 bases). CDR1 SGHNT and CDR2 YYREEE come from the germline V gene (reference sequence). V gave up 4 bases and J gave up 5 bases, with 18 bases separating them. The CDR3 sequence is 15 residues long. CDR3: CASSSGPGGLTEAFF. The CDR3 DNA reads TGTGCCAGCAGCAGTGGGCCCGGGGGCCTAACTGAAGCTTTCTTT.

CDR3 nucleotide sequence: TGTGCCAGCTCGAACACCGGGGAGCTGTTTTTT. Its translation: CASSNTGELFF. The rearrangement uses TRBV9 and TRBJ2-2, with unresolved D. Germline CDR1 and CDR2: SGDLS and YYNGEE. The CDR3 extends over 11 amino acids. V lost 7 bases to trimming and J lost 0 bases, with 1 base between them.

The chain is built from TRBV30 and TRBJ2-7; possibly TRBD2 for D (5 bases). Germline CDR1 GTSNPN, CDR2 SVGIG (reference sequence). V was pared by 0 bases and J by 0 bases, with 15 bases between. The length of the CDR3 is 16 residues. The CDR3 here is CAWSVKTQRSSYEQYV. The CDR3 DNA follows: TGTGCCTGGAGTGTAAAAACCCAGCGGAGCTCCTACGAGCAGTACGTC.

The V and J genes are TRBV20-1 and TRBJ2-7; the match to TRBD2 covers 8 bases. V was pared by 6 bases and J by 2 bases, with 21 bases of the junction left unmatched. This CDR3 comprises 18 residues. Germline V gives CDR1 DFQATT, CDR2 SNEGSKA (reference sequence). The CDR3 nucleotides are TGCAGTGCCGACCCGAGTCTGCTTAGCGGGACCCAGCCCTACGAGCAGTACGTC. It is translated as CSADPSLLSGTQPYEQYV.

V and J are TRBV27 and TRBJ2-7; 12 bases match TRBD1. The CDR3 totals 16 residues. CDR1 and CDR2 from the germline V gene are MNHEY and SMNVEV (reference sequence). The V and J ends lost 8 bases and 5 bases, in that order; junction bases with no gene match: 13. For the CDR3, the DNA is TGTGCCAGCGGACGGACGTACCGGGACAGGGGGCACGAGCAGTACGTC. It yields the protein CASGRTYRDRGHEQYV.

The genes are TRBV6-2 or TRBV6-3 and TRBJ1-2, with a weak D call TRBD1 (5 bases). The CDR3 contains 12 residues. Trimming stripped 8 bases from V and 6 bases from J, with 13 bases between. CDR1 is MNHEY and CDR2 is SVGEGT in the germline V gene. CDR3 sequence (DNA): TGTGCCAGCCTCAGGGAACCTAATGGCTACACCTTC. Translating it yields CASLREPNGYTF.

This clonotype was recorded a few times. The chain combines TRBV19 with TRBJ2-7; the D is unclear. This CDR3 comprises 11 residues. Looked up from germline, CDR1 is LNHDA and CDR2 is SQIVND (reference sequence). Trimming left V 4 bases short and J 3 bases short, with 4 bases between. The CDR3 loop reads CASSSGYEQYV. CDR3 nucleotide sequence: TGTGCCAGTAGTAGCGGCTACGAGCAGTACGTC.